This T cell receptor (beta chain) originates from a study of T cell repertoires in cytomegalovirus infection. Turning to the study itself: Indications came from public TCR beta signatures; they pointed to CMV infection and to a matching HLA type. Findings and limits, study-wide: There were HLA-C-restricted CMV-specific TCR beta clonotypes dominating the ex vivo response. The cumulative frequency of public TCR beta families identified carriers of CMV plus the relevant HLA.

TCRdb ran MiXCR on the reads and lists one entry per CDR3 protein. The data show 300,000 to 400,000 distinct CDR3 sequences, just under 30% seen once. This CDR3 has 14 amino acids. CDR1 and CDR2 from the germline V gene are DFQATT and SNEGSKA (reference sequence). The V end lost 1 base, the J end lost 8 bases, and 14 bases lay between the germline ends. This clonotype was picked up a small number of times. Its specificity is unknown. J is TRBJ1-4 and V is TRBV20-1; unclear D gene. Sample: cultured PBMCs, taken from culture after CMV antigen stimulation. The clonotype comes from a human donor in good health (CMV status not recorded). Some clones in this sample may be carry-over from other donors' samples. In DNA, the CDR3 is TGCAGTGCTAGAGCCCCCGCCGGGCAGGAAAAACTGTTTTTT. Its protein product is CSARAPAGQEKLFF.